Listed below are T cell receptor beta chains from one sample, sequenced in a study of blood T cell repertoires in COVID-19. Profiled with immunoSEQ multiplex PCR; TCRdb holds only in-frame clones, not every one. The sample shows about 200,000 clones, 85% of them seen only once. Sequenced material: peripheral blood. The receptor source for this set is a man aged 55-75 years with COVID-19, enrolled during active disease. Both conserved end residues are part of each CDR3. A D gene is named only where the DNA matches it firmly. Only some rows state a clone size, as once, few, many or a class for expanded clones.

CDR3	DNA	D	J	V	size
CASSSHYRERANTEAFF	TGCGCCAGCAGCTCCCACTACAGGGAACGGGCGAACACTGAAGCTTTCTTT	NA	TRBJ1-1	TRBV5-1	NA
CASSKPGLSNSPLHF	TGTGCCAGTAGTAAACCGGGACTGAGCAATTCACCCCTCCACTTT	NA	TRBJ1-6	TRBV19	NA
CASSSNSGPSYEQYF	TGCGCCAGCAGCTCCAATAGCGGGCCCTCCTACGAGCAGTACTTC	TRBD2	TRBJ2-7	TRBV5-1	NA
CASSLAQVNTGELFF	TGTGCCAGCAGCCTTGCACAGGTGAACACCGGGGAGCTGTTTTTT	NA	TRBJ2-2	TRBV3-1/TRBV3-2	NA
CASSLQQGRHYEQYF	TGCGCCAGCAGCTTGCAACAGGGACGGCACTACGAGCAGTACTTC	NA	TRBJ2-7	TRBV5-1	NA
CASSLGVDGYTF	TGTGCCAGCAGCTTGGGTGTCGATGGCTACACCTTC	NA	TRBJ1-2	TRBV5-6	once
CASSPDRGRNQPQHF	TGTGCCAGCAGCCCCGACAGGGGGCGGAATCAGCCCCAGCATTTT	TRBD1	TRBJ1-5	TRBV2	NA
CASSLTGLDHGYTF	TGTGCCAGCAGCTTGACAGGCCTAGACCATGGCTACACCTTC	NA	TRBJ1-2	TRBV5-6	NA
CASSWSREYEQYF	TGTGCCAGCAGCTGGTCAAGGGAGTACGAGCAGTACTTC	NA	TRBJ2-7	TRBV7-3	NA
CAWRPGQGNQPQHF	TGTGCCTGGAGGCCTGGACAGGGAAATCAGCCCCAGCATTTT	TRBD1	TRBJ1-5	TRBV30	NA
CASSPTQGYYGYTF	TGTGCCAGCAGCCCAACACAGGGCTACTATGGCTACACCTTC	NA	TRBJ1-2	TRBV2	NA
CASSLSGTGFGETQYF	TGTGCCAGCAGCTTATCCGGGACAGGGTTCGGGGAGACCCAGTACTTC	TRBD1	TRBJ2-5	TRBV5-6	NA
CASSLDSWQGGSTDTQYF	TGTGCCAGCAGTTTAGACTCGTGGCAGGGGGGCTCCACAGATACGCAGTATTTT	NA	TRBJ2-3	TRBV28	NA
CASSLGGRDTDTQYF	TGTGCCAGCAGCTTAGGCGGGCGGGACACAGATACGCAGTATTTT	NA	TRBJ2-3	TRBV7-6	NA
CSTKRLFTDTQYF	TGCAGCACGAAGCGGCTTTTCACAGATACGCAGTATTTT	NA	TRBJ2-3	TRBV29-1	NA
CATSDPGQTTGELFF	TGTGCCACCAGTGATCCGGGACAAACCACCGGGGAGCTGTTTTTT	NA	TRBJ2-2	TRBV24-1	NA
CASSLDERTRGAFF	TGCGCCAGCAGCTTGGACGAACGGACCAGGGGAGCTTTCTTT	NA	TRBJ1-1	TRBV5-1	NA
CASSPPQGKYGYTF	TGTGCCAGCAGTCCCCCACAGGGAAAATATGGCTACACCTTC	NA	TRBJ1-2	TRBV28	once
CATRDSLGPNYGYTF	TGTGCCACGAGGGACAGCCTGGGTCCTAACTATGGCTACACCTTC	TRBD1	TRBJ1-2	TRBV10-3	NA
CAISESGTAYSGNTIYF	TGTGCCATCAGTGAGTCGGGGACAGCATACTCTGGAAACACCATATATTTT	TRBD1	TRBJ1-3	TRBV10-3	NA
CASSYLSSTVGGLGYGYTF	TGTGCCAGCAGTTACCTGTCCTCGACAGTGGGAGGGCTCGGCTATGGCTACACCTTC	NA	TRBJ1-2	TRBV6-2/TRBV6-3	NA
CASSISREGATNEKLFF	TGTGCCAGTAGTATCAGCAGGGAGGGGGCAACTAATGAAAAACTGTTTTTT	NA	TRBJ1-4	TRBV19	NA
CASSLRERNEAFF	TGTGCCAGCAGCTTAAGGGAGCGGAATGAAGCTTTCTTT	NA	TRBJ1-1	TRBV11-2	few
CASSLELNYRNEQFF	TGTGCCAGCAGCTTGGAACTTAATTACCGGAATGAGCAGTTCTTC	NA	TRBJ2-1	TRBV5-5	NA
CASSLISNQPQHF	TGTGCCAGCAGCCTTATTAGCAATCAGCCCCAGCATTTT	NA	TRBJ1-5	TRBV7-9	once
CASSLLGGKTEAFF	TGCGCCAGCAGCTTGTTAGGAGGAAAAACTGAAGCTTTCTTT	NA	TRBJ1-1	TRBV5-1	NA
CASSEGAPPYEQYF	TGTGCCAGCAGTGAAGGGGCCCCCCCCTACGAGCAGTACTTC	NA	TRBJ2-7	TRBV2	NA
CASSLDSNSPLHF	TGCGCCAGCAGCTTGGACAGTAATTCACCCCTCCACTTT	NA	TRBJ1-6	TRBV5-1	NA
CASSESGQANSPLHF	TGTGCCAGCAGCGAGTCGGGACAAGCCAATTCACCCCTCCACTTT	NA	TRBJ1-6	TRBV11-3	many
CASTGTASYNEQFF	TGTGCCAGCACCGGGACAGCCTCCTACAATGAGCAGTTCTTC	TRBD1	TRBJ2-1	TRBV7-2	NA
CASSPQTDNTEAFF	TGTGCCAGCAGCCCCCAGACAGACAACACTGAAGCTTTCTTT	NA	TRBJ1-1	TRBV9	NA
CASSGQGGRYQPQHF	TGTGCCAGCAGCGGACAGGGCGGACGGTATCAGCCCCAGCATTTT	TRBD1	TRBJ1-5	TRBV7-2	NA
CASSPQDRGSYEQYF	TGCGCCAGCAGCCCCCAAGACAGGGGATCCTACGAGCAGTACTTC	TRBD1	TRBJ2-7	TRBV4-3	NA
CASSQPGQGVGNTIYF	TGTGCCAGCAGTCAGCCGGGACAGGGGGTTGGAAACACCATATATTTT	TRBD1	TRBJ1-3	TRBV28	NA
CASTRGPYTEAFF	TGCGCCAGCACTAGAGGCCCGTACACTGAAGCTTTCTTT	NA	TRBJ1-1	TRBV10-2	NA
CSVGGTGNQPQHF	TGCAGCGTTGGGGGGACAGGCAATCAGCCCCAGCATTTT	TRBD1	TRBJ1-5	TRBV29-1	NA
CASSHGGQGAMAFF	TGTGCCAGCAGCCATGGAGGACAGGGGGCGATGGCTTTCTTT	TRBD1	TRBJ1-1	TRBV3-1/TRBV3-2	NA
CASSSRQGASYEQYF	TGTGCCAGCAGCTCCCGACAGGGGGCAAGCTACGAGCAGTACTTC	TRBD1	TRBJ2-7	TRBV5-4	few
CARGDRGGETQYF	TGTGCCAGAGGGGACAGGGGCGGGGAGACCCAGTACTTC	TRBD1	TRBJ2-5	TRBV5-6	NA
CASSGTDLQKLFF	TGTGCCAGCAGCGGGACAGATCTACAAAAACTGTTTTTT	TRBD1	TRBJ1-4	TRBV13	NA
CASSQRQGGTGELFF	TGTGCCAGCAGCCAGAGACAGGGGGGCACCGGGGAGCTGTTTTTT	TRBD1	TRBJ2-2	TRBV5-5	NA
CASSQVGQGGTGELFF	TGCGCCAGCAGCCAAGTAGGTCAGGGCGGCACCGGGGAGCTGTTTTTT	NA	TRBJ2-2	TRBV4-1	NA
CASSPPLGVIYGYTF	TGTGCCAGCAGCCCCCCTCTCGGGGTAATCTATGGCTACACCTTC	NA	TRBJ1-2	TRBV7-4	NA
CASSSRGFGNTIYF	TGTGCCAGCAGTTCCAGGGGATTTGGAAACACCATATATTTT	NA	TRBJ1-3	TRBV6-6	NA
CATSRDKSSSNEKLFF	TGTGCCACCAGCAGAGATAAGAGCTCTTCTAATGAAAAACTGTTTTTT	NA	TRBJ1-4	TRBV15	NA
CASSVTALNYGYTF	TGTGCCAGCAGTGTTACCGCGCTTAACTATGGCTACACCTTC	NA	TRBJ1-2	TRBV2	NA